This T cell receptor (beta chain) was profiled in a study of OX40 agonist ivuxolimab in advanced cancers. Looking at the study overall: Enrollees could have had prior anti-PD-1, anti-PD-L1 or anti-CTLA-4 therapy, which more than 30% had received.

As regards this clone: Its matching antigen is unknown.

The repertoire was sequenced with immunoSEQ multiplex PCR; TCRdb's copy has only in-frame clones and lacks some. The sample lists under 40,000 clones; around four fifths were seen once. General study points: Some nonresponders additionally presented with little normalized T-cell clonal expansion.

CDR3 length equals 14 residues. Germline loops: CDR1 LNHDA, CDR2 SQIVND (reference sequence). V gave up 1 base and J gave up 0 bases, with 6 bases separating them. The input for sequencing was CD4+ or CD8+ T cells sorted from blood, taken in a trial of the OX40 agonist ivuxolimab. The source of this sequence is an adult with an advanced solid tumor such as melanoma, head and neck, liver or kidney cancer. The chain recombines TRBV19 with TRBJ1-1; D unresolved. CDR3 amino acids: CASSIVGMNTEAFF. CDR3 in DNA: TGTGCCAGTAGTATAGTCGGCATGAACACTGAAGCTTTCTTT.